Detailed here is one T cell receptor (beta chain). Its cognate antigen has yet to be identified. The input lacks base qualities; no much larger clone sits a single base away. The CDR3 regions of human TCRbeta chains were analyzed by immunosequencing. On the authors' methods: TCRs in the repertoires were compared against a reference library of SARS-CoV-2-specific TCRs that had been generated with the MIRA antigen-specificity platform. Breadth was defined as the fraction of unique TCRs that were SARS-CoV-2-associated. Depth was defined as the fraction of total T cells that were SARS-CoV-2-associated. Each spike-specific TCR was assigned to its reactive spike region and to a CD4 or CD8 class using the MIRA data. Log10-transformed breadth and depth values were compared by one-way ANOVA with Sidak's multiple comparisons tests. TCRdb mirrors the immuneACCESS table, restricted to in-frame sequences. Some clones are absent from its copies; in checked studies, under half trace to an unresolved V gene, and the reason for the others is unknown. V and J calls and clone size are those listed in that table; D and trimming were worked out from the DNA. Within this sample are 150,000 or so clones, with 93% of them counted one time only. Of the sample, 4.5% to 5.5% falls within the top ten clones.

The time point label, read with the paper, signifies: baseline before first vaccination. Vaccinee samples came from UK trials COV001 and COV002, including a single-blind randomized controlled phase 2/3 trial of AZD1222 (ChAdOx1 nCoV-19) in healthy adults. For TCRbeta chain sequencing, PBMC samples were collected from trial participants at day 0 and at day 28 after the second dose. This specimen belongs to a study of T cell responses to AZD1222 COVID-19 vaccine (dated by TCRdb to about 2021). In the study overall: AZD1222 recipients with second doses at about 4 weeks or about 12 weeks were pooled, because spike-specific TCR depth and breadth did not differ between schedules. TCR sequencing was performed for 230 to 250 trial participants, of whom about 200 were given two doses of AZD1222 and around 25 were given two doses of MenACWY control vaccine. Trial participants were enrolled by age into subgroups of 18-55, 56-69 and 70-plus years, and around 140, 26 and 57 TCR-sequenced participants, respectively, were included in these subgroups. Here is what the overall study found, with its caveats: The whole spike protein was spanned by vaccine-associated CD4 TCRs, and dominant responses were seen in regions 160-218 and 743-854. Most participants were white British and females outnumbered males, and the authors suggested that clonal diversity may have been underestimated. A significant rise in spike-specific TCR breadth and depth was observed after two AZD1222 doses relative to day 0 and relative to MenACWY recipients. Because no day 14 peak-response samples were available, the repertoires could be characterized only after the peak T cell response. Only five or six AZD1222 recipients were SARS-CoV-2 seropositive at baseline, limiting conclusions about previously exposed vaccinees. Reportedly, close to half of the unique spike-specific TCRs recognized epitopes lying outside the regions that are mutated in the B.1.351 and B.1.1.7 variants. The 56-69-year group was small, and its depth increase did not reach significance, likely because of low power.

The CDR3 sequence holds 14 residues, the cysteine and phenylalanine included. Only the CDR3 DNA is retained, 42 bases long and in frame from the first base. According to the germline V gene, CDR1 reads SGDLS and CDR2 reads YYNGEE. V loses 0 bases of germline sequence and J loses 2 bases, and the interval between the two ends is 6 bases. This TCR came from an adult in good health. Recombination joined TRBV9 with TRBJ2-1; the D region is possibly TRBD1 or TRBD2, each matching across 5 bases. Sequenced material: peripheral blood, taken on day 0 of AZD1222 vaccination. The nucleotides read TGTGCCAGCAGCGTAGCGGGACCCTACAATGAGCAGTTCTTC. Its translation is CASSVAGPYNEQFF.